This T cell receptor (beta chain) came from a study of identifying expanded T cells in peripheral blood. Study-level results: Roughly 1.2 clones differed between technical replicates, versus about 16 and 19 over time.

Here immunoSEQ multiplex PCR was the method, and the copy in TCRdb shows in-frame clones only, minus some. Of some 75,000 clones in the sample, roughly 90% were seen once. The sample holds one count of this clone. Its target is unknown. The germline V gene encodes CDR1 SGHRS and CDR2 YFSETQ. Germline trimming cut 4 bases from V and 7 bases from J; bases unmatched to any gene: 6. The CDR3 is 14 residues long. The sequence derives from a person aged 18 to 75 in good health. Sequences were obtained from blood. J is TRBJ1-5 and V is TRBV5-1; 9 positions match TRBD1. The CDR3 bases are TGCGCCAGCAGCCCGGACAGGGGCAGGCAGCCCCAGCATTTT. Translating gives CASSPDRGRQPQHF.